These 18 T cell receptor beta chains were sequenced from one sample in a study of shared clonotypes between healthy human individuals. TCRdb's copy holds only in-frame clones and misses some; the assay was immunoSEQ multiplex PCR. The sample contains roughly 810,000 clones, roughly 96% of which appear only once. It was CD45RO-negative cells, positively selected for CCR7, that made up naive CD8 cells, with terminally differentiated effector memory CD45RA+ cells excluded. The sample comprised naive CD8+ T cells sorted from blood. The receptor set was obtained from a man in his thirties or forties in good health.

The chain carries TRBV19 and TRBJ1-1; D is ambiguous. The germline V gene encodes CDR1 LNHDA and CDR2 SQIVND (reference sequence). Trimming shortened V by 3 bases and J by 1 base, and 12 bases separated the two germline ends. The CDR3 spans 15 residues. CDR3 sequence reads: CASSIQPMENTEAFF. In nucleotides, the CDR3 is TGTGCCAGTAGTATCCAACCCATGGAGAACACTGAAGCTTTCTTT.

J is TRBJ2-1 and V is TRBV25-1; 8 nucleotides agree with TRBD2. V lost 4 bases and J lost 4; bases outside the gene matches: 6. The CDR3 extends over 15 amino acids. Germline V gene lookup returns CDR1 MGHDK and CDR2 SYGVNS. DNA of the CDR3: TGTGCCAGCAGTGCGCTAGCGGGCGTTTACAATGAGCAGTTCTTC. Its protein is CASSALAGVYNEQFF.

The CDR3: CASSLGVLEEIDTIYF. The CDR3 DNA reads TGCGCCAGCAGCTTGGGAGTTCTGGAGGAGATCGACACCATATATTTT. The gene calls are TRBV5-1 and TRBJ1-3, with unresolved D. Germline CDR1 SGHRS, CDR2 YFSETQ. The CDR3 has 16 residues. Between the trimmed V and J ends, which lost 0 bases and 8 bases, there was a span of 18 bases.

The chain couples TRBV27 to TRBJ1-1; D unresolved. Germline lookup yields CDR1 MNHEY and CDR2 SMNVEV (reference sequence). The CDR3 consists of 14 residues. V lost 4 bases to trimming and J lost 0 bases, with 9 bases between them. This CDR3 is CASSSWALNTEAFF. In nucleotides, the CDR3 is TGTGCCAGCAGTTCATGGGCCTTGAACACTGAAGCTTTCTTT.

The J gene is TRBJ2-5, the V gene TRBV18; the D gene is possibly TRBD1 (6 bases). The CDR3 contains 13 residues. Germline lookup yields CDR1 KGHSH and CDR2 LQKENI. The V end lost 6 bases, the J end lost 1 base, and 9 bases lay between the germline ends. CDR3 in amino acids: CASSPDSQETQYF. The DNA for the CDR3 is TGTGCCAGCTCTCCGGACAGCCAAGAGACCCAGTACTTC.

The table lists this clone with a count of one. V and J are TRBV29-1 and TRBJ2-7, with D perhaps TRBD2 (6 bases). Germline values: CDR1 SQVTM, CDR2 ANQGSEA. The CDR3 contains 14 residues. V shed 6 bases and J shed 3 bases, with 18 bases lying between them. The CDR3 region is CSVGTAGPNYEQYF. CDR3 coding DNA: TGCAGCGTCGGCACCGCGGGACCAAACTACGAGCAGTACTTC.

This chain links TRBV21-1 with TRBJ2-5; the table calls TRBD2, which could not be checked here. TRBV21-1 is listed as a pseudogene. The CDR3 consists of 14 residues. The CDR3, as DNA: TGTGCCAGCAGCAAAGCCGCGGGGGGGGAGACCCAGTACTTC. This gives the protein CASSKAAGGETQYF.

The chain couples TRBV5-1 to TRBJ2-6, with D possibly being TRBD2 (6 bases). V lost 0 bases, J lost 0 bases, and 13 bases lay in between. CDR3 length: 18 amino acids. CDR1 is SGHRS, CDR2 YFSETQ, per germline. CDR3 nucleotides: TGCGCCAGCAGCTTGGGGTTCGGAGGGATCTCTGGGGCCAACGTCCTGACTTTC. Its protein is CASSLGFGGISGANVLTF.

This clone was seen once. This chain joins TRBV27 and TRBJ2-7, with TRBD2 matching over 8 bases. This CDR3 contains 15 residues. V was pared by 8 bases and J by 2 bases, with 11 bases of the junction left unmatched. Germline CDR1 MNHEY, CDR2 SMNVEV (reference sequence). The CDR3 region has the DNA TGTGCCAGCGGAACCGGGGGGGGAGGACCCTACGAGCAGTACTTC. As protein: CASGTGGGGPYEQYF.

The rearrangement uses TRBV27 and TRBJ2-3; D not resolved. The germline V gene has CDR1 MNHEY and CDR2 SMNVEV (reference sequence). Between the trimmed V and J ends, which lost 7 bases and 3 bases, there was a span of 8 bases. The CDR3 covers 12 residues. The CDR3 nucleotides are TGTGCCAGCACCAGTACTACAGATACGCAGTATTTT. Translation gives CASTSTTDTQYF.

The chain carries TRBV5-1 and TRBJ2-1; no reliable D call. The V and J ends lost 0 bases and 7 bases respectively, with 8 bases between them. CDR1 is SGHRS, CDR2 YFSETQ, per germline. The CDR3 extends over 13 amino acids. The CDR3 nucleotides read TGCGCCAGCAGCTTGGCCCTTAGGAATGAGCAGTTCTTC. It translates to CASSLALRNEQFF.

This sequence joins TRBV4-1 and TRBJ2-7, with a possible D match to TRBD1 (6 bases). Looked up from germline, CDR1 is MGHRA and CDR2 is YSYEKL. Trimming removed 2 bases at V and 2 bases at J, with 13 bases between. CDR3 length: 15 amino acids. The CDR3 protein is CASSQQRDTTYEQYF. The CDR3, as DNA: TGCGCCAGCAGCCAACAAAGGGACACTACCTACGAGCAGTACTTC.

This sequence joins TRBV9 and TRBJ1-1; D is ambiguous. This CDR3 is 13 amino acids long. Germline-derived CDR1 and CDR2 are SGDLS and YYNGEE. V lost 3 bases to trimming and J lost 1 base, with 7 bases between them. The CDR3 coding sequence is TGTGCCAGCAGCGCCGGGAAGAACACTGAAGCTTTCTTT. Its protein is CASSAGKNTEAFF.

The chain carries TRBV6-6 and TRBJ2-1; D perhaps matches TRBD2 (5 bases). In germline, CDR1 is MNHNY, CDR2 SVGAGI (reference sequence). This CDR3 is 12 amino acids long. Between the trimmed V and J ends, which lost 7 bases and 9 bases, there was a span of 13 bases. CDR3 DNA: TGTGCCAGCACTCTCCCCGGAGGTGAGCAGTTCTTC. This gives the protein CASTLPGGEQFF.

A single count supports this clone. The rearrangement uses TRBV6-1 and TRBJ1-1, with 10 nucleotides matching TRBD1. Germline CDR1 reads MNHNS; CDR2 reads SASEGT. The V and J ends lost 3 bases and 5 bases, in that order; junction bases with no gene match: 12. The CDR3 is made up of 17 amino acids. This CDR3 is CASSDPGQGREYTEAFF. CDR3 sequence (DNA): TGTGCCAGCAGTGACCCGGGACAGGGGAGGGAGTATACTGAAGCTTTCTTT.

The chain carries TRBV11-2 and TRBJ2-7, with no clear D. Trimming removed 5 bases from V and 3 bases from J, with 14 bases in between. This CDR3 comprises 14 residues. The germline CDR1 and CDR2 sequences are SGHAT and FQNNGV. The CDR3 protein is CASSQIKGNYEQYF. CDR3 sequence (DNA): TGTGCCAGCAGCCAGATCAAAGGGAACTACGAGCAGTACTTC.

The rearrangement links TRBV4-1 to TRBJ2-7; D remains unclear. Germline loops: CDR1 MGHRA, CDR2 YSYEKL. V dropped 1 base and J dropped 5 bases, with 12 bases sitting between them. The CDR3 is 14 residues long. CDR3 sequence (DNA): TGCGCCAGCAGCCAAGCTACCCTTATCCACGAGCAGTACTTC. Amino acids: CASSQATLIHEQYF.

As DNA, the CDR3 is TGTGCCAGCTCTAGCGGGAGGGGAAGGGACGAGCAGTACTTC. Translating gives CASSSGRGRDEQYF. This sequence joins TRBV28 and TRBJ2-7; 12 bases agree with TRBD2. The CDR3 sequence is 14 residues long. V gave up 8 bases and J gave up 5 bases; unmatched junction bases: 7. From germline, CDR1 is MDHEN and CDR2 SYDVKM.